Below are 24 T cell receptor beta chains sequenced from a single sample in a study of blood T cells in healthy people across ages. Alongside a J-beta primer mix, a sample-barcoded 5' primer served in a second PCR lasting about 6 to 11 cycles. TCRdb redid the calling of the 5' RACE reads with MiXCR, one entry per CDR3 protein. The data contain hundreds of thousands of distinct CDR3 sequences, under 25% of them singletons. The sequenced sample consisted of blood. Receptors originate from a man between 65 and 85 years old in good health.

CDR3 sequence: CASSQSGRNEKLFF. CDR3 nucleotides: TGCGCCAGCAGCCAATCGGGCAGGAATGAAAAACTGTTTTTT. The J gene is TRBJ1-4, the V gene TRBV4-1; D not resolved. V was trimmed by 2 bases and J by 5 bases, leaving 9 bases between them. Germline loops: CDR1 MGHRA, CDR2 YSYEKL. This CDR3 is built from 14 residues.

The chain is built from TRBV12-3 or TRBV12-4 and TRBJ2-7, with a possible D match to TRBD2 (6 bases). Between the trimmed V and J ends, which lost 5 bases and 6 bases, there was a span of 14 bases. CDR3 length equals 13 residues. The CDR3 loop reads CASSPTARGEQYF. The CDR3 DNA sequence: TGTGCCAGCAGTCCGACTGCGCGGGGCGAGCAGTACTTC.

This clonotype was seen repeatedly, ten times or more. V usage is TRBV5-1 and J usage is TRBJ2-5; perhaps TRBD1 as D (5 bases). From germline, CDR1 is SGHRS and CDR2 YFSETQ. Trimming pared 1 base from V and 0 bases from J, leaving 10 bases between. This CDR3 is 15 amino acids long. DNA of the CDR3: TGCGCCAGCAGCTTGCCCTCAGGGTACCAAGAGACCCAGTACTTC. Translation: CASSLPSGYQETQYF.

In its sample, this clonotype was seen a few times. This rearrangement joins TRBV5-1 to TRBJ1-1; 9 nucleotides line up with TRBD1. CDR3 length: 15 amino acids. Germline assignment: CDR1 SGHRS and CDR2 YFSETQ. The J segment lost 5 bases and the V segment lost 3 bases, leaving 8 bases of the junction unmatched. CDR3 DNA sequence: TGCGCCAGCAGCTCGAGGACAGGGGAGAGAACTGAAGCTTTCTTT. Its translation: CASSSRTGERTEAFF.

CDR3 in DNA: TGCGCCAGCAGCTTGGCCGACGGACAGCAGACCCAGTACTTC. Amino acids: CASSLADGQQTQYF. The J gene is TRBJ2-5, the V gene TRBV5-1; D possibly corresponds to TRBD1 (6 bases). CDR1 is SGHRS and CDR2 is YFSETQ in the germline V gene. The CDR3 is 14 amino acids. V was cut by 0 bases and J by 6 bases, with 12 bases left in between.

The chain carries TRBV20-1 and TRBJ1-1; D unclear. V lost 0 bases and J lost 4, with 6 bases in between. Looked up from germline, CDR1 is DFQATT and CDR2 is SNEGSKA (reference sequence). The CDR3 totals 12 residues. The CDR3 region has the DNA TGCAGTGCTAGAGAGAGTGTCACTGAAGCTTTCTTT. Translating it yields CSARESVTEAFF.

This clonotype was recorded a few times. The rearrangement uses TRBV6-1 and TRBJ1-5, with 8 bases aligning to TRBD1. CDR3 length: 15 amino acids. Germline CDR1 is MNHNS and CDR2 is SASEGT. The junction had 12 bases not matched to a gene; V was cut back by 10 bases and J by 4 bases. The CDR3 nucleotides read TGTGCCACCAAAGACAGGGGCTTCTTAAATCAGCCCCAGCATTTT. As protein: CATKDRGFLNQPQHF.

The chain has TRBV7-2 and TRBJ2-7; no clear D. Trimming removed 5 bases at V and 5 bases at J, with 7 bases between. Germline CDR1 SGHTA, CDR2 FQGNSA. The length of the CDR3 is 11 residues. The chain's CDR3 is CASSHVDEQYF. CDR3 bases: TGTGCCAGCAGCCACGTGGACGAGCAGTACTTC.

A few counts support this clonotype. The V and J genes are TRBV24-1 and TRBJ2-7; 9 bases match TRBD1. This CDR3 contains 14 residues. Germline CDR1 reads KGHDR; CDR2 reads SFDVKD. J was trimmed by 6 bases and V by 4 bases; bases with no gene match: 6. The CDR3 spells CATSERDRVGEQYF. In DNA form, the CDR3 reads TGTGCCACCAGTGAACGGGACAGGGTCGGCGAGCAGTACTTC.

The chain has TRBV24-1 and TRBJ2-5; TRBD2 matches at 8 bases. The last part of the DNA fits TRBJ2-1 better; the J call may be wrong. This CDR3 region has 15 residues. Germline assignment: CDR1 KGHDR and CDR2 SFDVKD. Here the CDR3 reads CATSDFAGAGAEQFF. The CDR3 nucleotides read TGTGCCACCAGTGATTTCGCGGGAGCGGGGGCTGAGCAGTTCTTC.

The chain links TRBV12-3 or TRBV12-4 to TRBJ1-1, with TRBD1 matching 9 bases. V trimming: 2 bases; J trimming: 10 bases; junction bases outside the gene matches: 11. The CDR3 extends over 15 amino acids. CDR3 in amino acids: CASSLWPAGTGIAFF. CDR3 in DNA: TGTGCCAGCAGTTTATGGCCAGCCGGGACAGGGATAGCTTTCTTT.

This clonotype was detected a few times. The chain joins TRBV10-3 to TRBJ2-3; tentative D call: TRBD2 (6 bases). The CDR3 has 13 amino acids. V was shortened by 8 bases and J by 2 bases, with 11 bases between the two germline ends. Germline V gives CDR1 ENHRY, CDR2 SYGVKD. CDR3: CAIARGDTDTQYF. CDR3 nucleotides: TGTGCCATCGCTCGCGGGGACACAGATACGCAGTATTTT.

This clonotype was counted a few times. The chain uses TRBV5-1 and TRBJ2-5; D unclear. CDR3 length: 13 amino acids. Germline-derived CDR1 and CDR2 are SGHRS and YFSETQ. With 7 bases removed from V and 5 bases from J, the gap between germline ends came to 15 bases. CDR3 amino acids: CASRLGIGETQYF. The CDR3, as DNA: TGCGCCAGCCGTTTGGGGATAGGCGAGACCCAGTACTTC.

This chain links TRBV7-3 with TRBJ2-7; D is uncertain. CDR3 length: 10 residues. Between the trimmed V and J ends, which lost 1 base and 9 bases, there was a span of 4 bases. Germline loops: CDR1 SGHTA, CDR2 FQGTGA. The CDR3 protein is CASSLKVQYF. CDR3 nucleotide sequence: TGTGCCAGCAGCTTAAAGGTGCAGTACTTC.

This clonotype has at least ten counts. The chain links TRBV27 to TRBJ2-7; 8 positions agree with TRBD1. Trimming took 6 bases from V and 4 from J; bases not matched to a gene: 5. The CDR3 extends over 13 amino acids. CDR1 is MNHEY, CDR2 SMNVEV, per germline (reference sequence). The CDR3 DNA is TGTGCCAGCAGCCCGGGACAGGTTTACGAGCAGTACTTC. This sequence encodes CASSPGQVYEQYF.

The CDR3 loop is CASTSGFGNEQYF. The CDR3 DNA reads as TGTGCCAGCACATCAGGGTTCGGGAACGAGCAGTACTTC. The rearrangement uses TRBV6-1 and TRBJ2-5; D tentatively fits TRBD1 or TRBD2 (5 bases each). The J call is doubtful: the DNA matches TRBJ2-7 better. Per the germline V gene, CDR1 is MNHNS and CDR2 is SASEGT. This CDR3 comprises 13 residues.

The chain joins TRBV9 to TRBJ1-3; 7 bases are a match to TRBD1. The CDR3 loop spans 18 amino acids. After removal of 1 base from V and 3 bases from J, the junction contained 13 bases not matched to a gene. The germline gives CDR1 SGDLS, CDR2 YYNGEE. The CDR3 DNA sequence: TGTGCCAGCAGCGTATCTCAGGAGGGGGCGCTAGGTGGAAACACCATATATTTT. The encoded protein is CASSVSQEGALGGNTIYF.

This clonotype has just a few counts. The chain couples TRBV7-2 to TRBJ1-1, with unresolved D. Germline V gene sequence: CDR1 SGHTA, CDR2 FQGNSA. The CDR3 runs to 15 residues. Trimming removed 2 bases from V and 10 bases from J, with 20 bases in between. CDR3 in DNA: TGTGCCAGCAGCTTAACTATCTCAAAGGGTGGGGTAGCTTTCTTT. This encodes CASSLTISKGGVAFF. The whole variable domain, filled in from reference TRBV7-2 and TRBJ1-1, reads GAGVSQSPSNKVTEKGKDVELRCDPISGHTALYWYRQSLGQGLEFLIYFQGNSAPDKSGLPSDRFSAERTGGSVSTLTIQRTQQEDSAVYLCASSLTISKGGVAFFGQGTRLTVV.

CDR3 amino acids: CSATLGTVPDEQFF. CDR3 sequence (DNA): TGCAGTGCTACCTTGGGGACGGTCCCGGATGAGCAGTTCTTC. This chain uses TRBV20-1 with TRBJ2-1; TRBD1 or TRBD2 may be the D gene (5 bases each). The CDR3 is 14 residues long. The ends were cut back, 4 bases at V and 8 bases at J, with 18 bases in the middle. Germline assignment: CDR1 DFQATT and CDR2 SNEGSKA (reference sequence).

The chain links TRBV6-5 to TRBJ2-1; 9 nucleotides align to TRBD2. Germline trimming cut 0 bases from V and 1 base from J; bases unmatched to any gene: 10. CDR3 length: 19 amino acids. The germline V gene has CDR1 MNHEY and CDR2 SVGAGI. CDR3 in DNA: TGTGCCAGCAGTTACTCGATTGGTGCGGGAGGGAGTTCCTACAATGAGCAGTTCTTC. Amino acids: CASSYSIGAGGSSYNEQFF.

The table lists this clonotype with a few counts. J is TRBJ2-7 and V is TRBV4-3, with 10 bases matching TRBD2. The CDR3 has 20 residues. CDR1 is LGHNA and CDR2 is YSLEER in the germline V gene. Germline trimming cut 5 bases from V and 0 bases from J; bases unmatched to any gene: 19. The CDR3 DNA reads TGCGCCAGCAGCTCGGACAGGGAAGGAAGGACTAGCGGAGGCTCCTACGAGCAGTACTTC. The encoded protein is CASSSDREGRTSGGSYEQYF.

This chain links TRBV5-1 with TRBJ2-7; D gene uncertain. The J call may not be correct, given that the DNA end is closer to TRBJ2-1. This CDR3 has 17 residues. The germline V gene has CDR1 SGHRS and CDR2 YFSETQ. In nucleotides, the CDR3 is TGCGCCAGCAGCTTGGCTATCGGCCGGAGTGGCTACAATGAGCAGTTCTTC. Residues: CASSLAIGRSGYNEQFF.

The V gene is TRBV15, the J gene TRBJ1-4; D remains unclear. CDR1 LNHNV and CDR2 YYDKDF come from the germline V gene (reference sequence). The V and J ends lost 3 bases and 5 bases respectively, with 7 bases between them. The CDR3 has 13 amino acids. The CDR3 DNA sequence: TGTGCCACCAGCAGGTCCGTCAATGAAAAACTGTTTTTT. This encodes CATSRSVNEKLFF.

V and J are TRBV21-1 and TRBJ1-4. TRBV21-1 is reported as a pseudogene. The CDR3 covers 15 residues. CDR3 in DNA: TGTGCCAACAGCAAAGGAGGCAGCCCGAATGAAAAACTGTTTTTT. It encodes CANSKGGSPNEKLFF.